This T cell receptor (beta chain) was captured by sequencing in a study of identical twins. Overall study findings and caveats: The study found weaker excess twin sharing in beta out-of-frame sequences. Modelling approaches yielded underestimates of out-of-frame TCR alpha sharing between monozygotic twins. Within cord blood, abundant beta clonotypes carried fewer insertions, but memory repertoires showed no such trend.

Germline assignment: CDR1 MNHEY and CDR2 SMNVEV (reference sequence). Trimming took 4 bases from V and 5 from J, leaving 0 bases between them. This CDR3 is 9 amino acids long. Concerning this clonotype itself: Its cognate antigen is unknown.

Template switching introduced a universal primer site, and the cDNA bore unique molecular identifiers. TCRdb recomputed calls from the 5' RACE reads with MiXCR, one row per CDR3 protein. The data hold hundreds of thousands of distinct CDR3 sequences, with 9% to 15% observed a single time. Separately, the same data were catalogued under a study of yellow fever vaccine responses in identical twins.

The rearrangement links TRBV27 to TRBJ2-7; D is unresolved. Sequencing was performed on CD8+ T cells sorted from blood. The sequence was obtained from a woman in her late teens or twenties in good health. This CDR3 is CASSYEQYF. CDR3 DNA: TGTGCCAGCAGTTACGAGCAGTACTTC.